This TCR beta chain was sequenced in a study of cytomegalovirus exposure and HLA in healthy donors. The V end lost 3 bases, the J end lost 2 bases, and 20 bases lay between the germline ends. The CDR3 has 18 residues. From germline, CDR1 is PRHDT and CDR2 FYEKMQ (reference sequence). The PCR contained 60 Vbeta and 13 Jbeta primers. Only in-frame clones appear in the TCRdb table, and some are missing; sequencing was by immunoSEQ multiplex PCR. The sample includes 200,000 to 250,000 clones. Points from the study as a whole: Prior analysis indicated that the majority of TCR beta V segments exhibited productivity approximately 87% or approximately 30% of the time. In a later analysis, TCR beta V- and J-gene trimming was associated with a missense DCLRE1C variant.

On this clone: Its antigen is as yet unknown.

The rearrangement joins TRBV13 to TRBJ1-3, with D possibly being TRBD1 (5 bases). The TCR was taken from a girl aged 2-10 years in good health and CMV-seropositive. Sample: PBMCs. CDR3 loop: CASSLGPGGALAGNTIYF. CDR3 nucleotide sequence: TGTGCCAGCAGCTTGGGCCCGGGAGGGGCTTTGGCTGGAAACACCATATATTTT.